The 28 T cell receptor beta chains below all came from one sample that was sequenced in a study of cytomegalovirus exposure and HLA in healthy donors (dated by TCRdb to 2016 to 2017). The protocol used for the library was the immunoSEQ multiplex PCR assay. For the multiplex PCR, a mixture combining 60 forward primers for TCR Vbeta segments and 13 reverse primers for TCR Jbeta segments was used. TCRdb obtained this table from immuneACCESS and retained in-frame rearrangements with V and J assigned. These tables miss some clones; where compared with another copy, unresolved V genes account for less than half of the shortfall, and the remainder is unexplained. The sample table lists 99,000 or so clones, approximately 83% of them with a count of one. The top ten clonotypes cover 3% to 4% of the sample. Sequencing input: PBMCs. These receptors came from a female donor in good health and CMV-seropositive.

This chain's CDR3 is CASSLLGATNEKLFF. CDR3 coding DNA: TGTGCCAGCAGTTTGTTGGGCGCAACTAATGAAAAACTGTTTTTT. The rearrangement joins TRBV28 to TRBJ1-4; D is ambiguous. This CDR3 is 15 amino acids long. Trimming shortened V by 3 bases and J by 0 bases, and 8 bases separated the two germline ends. Germline lookup yields CDR1 MDHEN and CDR2 SYDVKM.

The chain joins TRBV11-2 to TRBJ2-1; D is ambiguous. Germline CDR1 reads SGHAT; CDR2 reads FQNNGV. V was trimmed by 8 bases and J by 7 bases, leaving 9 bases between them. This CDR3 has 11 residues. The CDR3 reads CASHGWNEQFF. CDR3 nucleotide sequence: TGTGCCAGCCACGGGTGGAATGAGCAGTTCTTC.

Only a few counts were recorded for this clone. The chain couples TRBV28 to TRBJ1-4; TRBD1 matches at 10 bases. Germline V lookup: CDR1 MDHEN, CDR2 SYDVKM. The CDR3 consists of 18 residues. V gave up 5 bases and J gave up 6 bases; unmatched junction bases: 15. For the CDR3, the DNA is TGTGCCAGCAGTCGACAGGGGGCGCTTTTCGTGGGGGATGAAAAACTGTTTTTT. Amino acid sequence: CASSRQGALFVGDEKLFF.

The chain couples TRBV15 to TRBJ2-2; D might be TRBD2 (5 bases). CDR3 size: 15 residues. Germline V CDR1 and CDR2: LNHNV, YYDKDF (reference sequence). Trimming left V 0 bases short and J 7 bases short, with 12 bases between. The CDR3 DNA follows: TGTGCCACCAGCAGAGATTCTAGCCGGGGCGGGGAGCTGTTTTTT. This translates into CATSRDSSRGGELFF.

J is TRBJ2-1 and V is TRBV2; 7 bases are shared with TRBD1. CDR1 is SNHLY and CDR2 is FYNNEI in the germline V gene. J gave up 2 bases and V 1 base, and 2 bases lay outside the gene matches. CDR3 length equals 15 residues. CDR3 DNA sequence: TGTGCCAGCAGTGAAGAGGGGGCCCCCTACAATGAGCAGTTCTTC. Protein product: CASSEEGAPYNEQFF.

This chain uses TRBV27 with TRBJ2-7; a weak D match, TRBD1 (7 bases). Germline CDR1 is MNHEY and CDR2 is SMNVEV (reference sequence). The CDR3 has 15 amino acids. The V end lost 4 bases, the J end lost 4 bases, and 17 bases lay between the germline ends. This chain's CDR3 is CASSSSGGISYEQYF. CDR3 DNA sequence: TGTGCCAGCAGTTCCTCAGGGGGGATTTCGTACGAGCAGTACTTC.

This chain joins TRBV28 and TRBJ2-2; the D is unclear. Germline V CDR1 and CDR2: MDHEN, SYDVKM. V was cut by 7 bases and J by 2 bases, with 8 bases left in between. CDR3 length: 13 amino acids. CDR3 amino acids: CASIAGNTGELFF. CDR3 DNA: TGTGCCAGCATAGCCGGAAACACCGGGGAGCTGTTTTTT.

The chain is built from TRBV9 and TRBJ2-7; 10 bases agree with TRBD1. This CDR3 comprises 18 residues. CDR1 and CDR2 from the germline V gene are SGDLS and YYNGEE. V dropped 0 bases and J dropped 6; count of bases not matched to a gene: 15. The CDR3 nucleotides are TGTGCCAGCAGCGTAGAACCCAACTGGGGACAGGGGATTGGCGAGCAGTACTTC. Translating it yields CASSVEPNWGQGIGEQYF.

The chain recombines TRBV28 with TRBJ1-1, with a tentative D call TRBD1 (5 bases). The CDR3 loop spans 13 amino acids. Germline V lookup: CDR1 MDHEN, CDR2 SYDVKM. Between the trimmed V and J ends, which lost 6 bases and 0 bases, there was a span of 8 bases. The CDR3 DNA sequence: TGTGCCAGCAGCGACAGCGTGAACACTGAAGCTTTCTTT. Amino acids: CASSDSVNTEAFF.

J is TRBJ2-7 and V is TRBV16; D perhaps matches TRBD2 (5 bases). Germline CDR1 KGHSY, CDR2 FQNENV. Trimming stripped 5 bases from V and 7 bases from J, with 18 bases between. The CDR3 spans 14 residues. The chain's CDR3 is CASSGEGTSWEQYF. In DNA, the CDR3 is TGTGCCAGCAGCGGCGAGGGAACATCCTGGGAGCAGTACTTC.

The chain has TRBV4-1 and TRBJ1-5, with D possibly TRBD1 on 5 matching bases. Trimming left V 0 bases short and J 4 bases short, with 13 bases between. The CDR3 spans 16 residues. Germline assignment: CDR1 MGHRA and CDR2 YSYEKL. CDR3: CASSQEKDTGNQPQHF. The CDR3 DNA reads TGCGCCAGCAGCCAAGAAAAGGACACTGGGAATCAGCCCCAGCATTTT.

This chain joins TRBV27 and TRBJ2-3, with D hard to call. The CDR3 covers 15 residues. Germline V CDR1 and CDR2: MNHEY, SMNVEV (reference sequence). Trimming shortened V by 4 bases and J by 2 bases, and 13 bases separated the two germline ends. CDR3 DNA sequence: TGTGCCAGCAGTTGGGTCGGAGTGAACACAGATACGCAGTATTTT. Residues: CASSWVGVNTDTQYF.

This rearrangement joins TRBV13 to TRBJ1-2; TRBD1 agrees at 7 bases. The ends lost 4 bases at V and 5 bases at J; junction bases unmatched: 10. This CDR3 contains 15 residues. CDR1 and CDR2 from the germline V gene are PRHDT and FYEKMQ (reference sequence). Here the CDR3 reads CASSWAGTDIYGYTF. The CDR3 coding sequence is TGTGCCAGCAGCTGGGCCGGGACAGACATTTATGGCTACACCTTC.

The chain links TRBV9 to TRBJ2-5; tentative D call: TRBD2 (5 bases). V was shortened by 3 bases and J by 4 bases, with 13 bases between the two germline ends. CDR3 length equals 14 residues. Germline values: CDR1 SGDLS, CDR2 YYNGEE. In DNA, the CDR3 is TGTGCCAGCAGCGCCGACCTACTAGGAGAGACCCAGTACTTC. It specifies CASSADLLGETQYF.

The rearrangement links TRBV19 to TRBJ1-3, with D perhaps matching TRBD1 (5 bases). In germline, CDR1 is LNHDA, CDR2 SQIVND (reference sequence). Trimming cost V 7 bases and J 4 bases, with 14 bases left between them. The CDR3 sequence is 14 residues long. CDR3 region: CASTLPGLGNTIYF. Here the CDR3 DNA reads TGTGCCAGTACCCTCCCAGGGCTAGGAAACACCATATATTTT.

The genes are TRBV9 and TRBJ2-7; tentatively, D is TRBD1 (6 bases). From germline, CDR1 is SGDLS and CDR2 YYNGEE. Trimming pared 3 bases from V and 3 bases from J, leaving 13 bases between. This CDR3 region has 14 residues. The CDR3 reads CASSAGGSGYEQYF. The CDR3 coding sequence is TGTGCCAGCAGCGCTGGGGGCTCTGGCTACGAGCAGTACTTC.

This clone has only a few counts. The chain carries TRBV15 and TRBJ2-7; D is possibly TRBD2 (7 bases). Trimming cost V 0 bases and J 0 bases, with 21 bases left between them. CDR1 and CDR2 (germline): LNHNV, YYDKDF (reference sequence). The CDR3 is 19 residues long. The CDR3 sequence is CATSRDYSVQGLSSYEQYF. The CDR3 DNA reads TGTGCCACCAGCAGAGATTACTCAGTACAGGGACTAAGCTCCTACGAGCAGTACTTC.

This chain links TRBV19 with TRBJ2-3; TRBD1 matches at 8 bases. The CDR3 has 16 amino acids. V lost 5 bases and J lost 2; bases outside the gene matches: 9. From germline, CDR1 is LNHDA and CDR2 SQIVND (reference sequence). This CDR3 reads CASSGGRQGNTDTQYF. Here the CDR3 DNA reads TGTGCCAGTAGTGGCGGGCGACAGGGGAACACAGATACGCAGTATTTT.

CDR3 protein: CASSDPGIQYF. The CDR3 DNA follows: TGTGCCAGCAGTGATCCGGGCATTCAGTACTTC. V gene TRBV2 combines with J gene TRBJ2-4; D is undetermined. Per the germline V gene, CDR1 is SNHLY and CDR2 is FYNNEI. The CDR3 extends over 11 amino acids. Trimming cost V 3 bases and J 9 bases, with 6 bases left between them. Together with reference TRBV2 and TRBJ2-4, the CDR3 gives the full variable domain: EPEVTQTPSHQVTQMGQEVILRCVPISNHLYFYWYRQILGQKVEFLVSFYNNEISEKSEIFDDQFSVERPDGSNFTLKIRSTKLEDSAMYFCASSDPGIQYFGAGTRLSVL.

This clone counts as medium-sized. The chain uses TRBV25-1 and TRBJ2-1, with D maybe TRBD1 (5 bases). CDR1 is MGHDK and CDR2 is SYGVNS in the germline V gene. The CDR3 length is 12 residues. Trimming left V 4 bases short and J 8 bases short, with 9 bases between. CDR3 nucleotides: TGTGCCAGCAGTGTGACAGTCGATGAGCAGTTCTTC. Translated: CASSVTVDEQFF.

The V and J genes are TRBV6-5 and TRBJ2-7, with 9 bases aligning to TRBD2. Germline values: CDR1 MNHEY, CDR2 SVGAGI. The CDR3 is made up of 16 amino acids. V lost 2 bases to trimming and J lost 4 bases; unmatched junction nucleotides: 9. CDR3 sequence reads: CASSYGGGASGYEQYF. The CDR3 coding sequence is TGTGCCAGCAGTTACGGCGGGGGGGCAAGCGGGTACGAGCAGTACTTC.

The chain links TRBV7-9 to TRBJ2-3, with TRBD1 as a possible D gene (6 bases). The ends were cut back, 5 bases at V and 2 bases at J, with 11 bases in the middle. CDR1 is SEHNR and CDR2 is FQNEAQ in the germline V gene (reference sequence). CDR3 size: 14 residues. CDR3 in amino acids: CASSLGQHTDTQYF. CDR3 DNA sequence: TGTGCCAGCAGCCTGGGACAACACACAGATACGCAGTATTTT.

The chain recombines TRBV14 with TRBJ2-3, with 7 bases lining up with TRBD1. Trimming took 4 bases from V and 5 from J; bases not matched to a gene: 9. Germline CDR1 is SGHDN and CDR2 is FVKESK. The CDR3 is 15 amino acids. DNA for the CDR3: TGTGCCAGCAGCCGAACACCGGGACAGCAAGATACGCAGTATTTT. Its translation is CASSRTPGQQDTQYF.

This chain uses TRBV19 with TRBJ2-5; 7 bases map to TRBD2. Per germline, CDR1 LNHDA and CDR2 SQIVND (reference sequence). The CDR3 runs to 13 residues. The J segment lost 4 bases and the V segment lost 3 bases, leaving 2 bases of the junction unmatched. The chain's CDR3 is CASSMGGVETQYF. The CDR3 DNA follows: TGTGCCAGTAGTATGGGGGGGGTAGAGACCCAGTACTTC.

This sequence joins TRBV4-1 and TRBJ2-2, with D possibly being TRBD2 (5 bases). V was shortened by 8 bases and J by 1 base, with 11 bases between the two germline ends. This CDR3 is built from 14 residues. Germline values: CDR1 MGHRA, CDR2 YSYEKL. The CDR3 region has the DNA TGCGCCAGCGGCGGACTTCGGAACACCGGGGAGCTGTTTTTT. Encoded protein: CASGGLRNTGELFF.

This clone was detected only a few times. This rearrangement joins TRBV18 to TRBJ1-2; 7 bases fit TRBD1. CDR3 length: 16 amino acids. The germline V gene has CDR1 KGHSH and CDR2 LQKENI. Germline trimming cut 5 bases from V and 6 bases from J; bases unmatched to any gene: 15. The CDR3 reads CASSRGTDLMRNGYTF. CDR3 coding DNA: TGTGCCAGCTCAAGAGGGACAGACCTTATGAGGAATGGCTACACCTTC.

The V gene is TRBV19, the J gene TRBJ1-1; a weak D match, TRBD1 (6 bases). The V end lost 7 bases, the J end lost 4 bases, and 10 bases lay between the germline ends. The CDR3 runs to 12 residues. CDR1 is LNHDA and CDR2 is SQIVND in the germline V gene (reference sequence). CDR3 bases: TGTGCCAGTAATCAGGGGAGCACTGAAGCTTTCTTT. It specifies CASNQGSTEAFF.

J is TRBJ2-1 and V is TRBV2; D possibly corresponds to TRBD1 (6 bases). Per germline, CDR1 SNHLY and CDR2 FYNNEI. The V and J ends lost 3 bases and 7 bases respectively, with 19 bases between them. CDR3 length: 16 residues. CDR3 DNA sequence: TGTGCCAGCAGTGACCATGCAGGGGCCCCGAGAAATGAGCAGTTCTTC. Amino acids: CASSDHAGAPRNEQFF. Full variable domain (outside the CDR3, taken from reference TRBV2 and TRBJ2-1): EPEVTQTPSHQVTQMGQEVILRCVPISNHLYFYWYRQILGQKVEFLVSFYNNEISEKSEIFDDQFSVERPDGSNFTLKIRSTKLEDSAMYFCASSDHAGAPRNEQFFGPGTRLTVL.